This is a list of T cell receptor beta chains from one sample in a study of cytomegalovirus exposure and HLA in healthy donors. Some clones are missing from TCRdb's copy, which holds only in-frame ones; the method was immunoSEQ multiplex PCR. This sample has tens of thousands of clones, with about 94% found just once. Sequencing was carried out using PBMCs. Receptors originate from a young man in good health and CMV-seropositive. Each CDR3 is given with its conserved first and last residue. D genes are given only for firm matches. The size of a clone is reported for some rows only, either as once, few or many, or as a class for expanded clones.

TRBD2	TRBV4-1	TRBJ2-7	-	CASSQEERGVYEQYF	TGCGCCAGCAGCCAAGAGGAGCGGGGGGTCTACGAGCAGTACTTC
TRBD2	TRBV10-3	TRBJ2-1	-	CAISESAGGRNEQFF	TGTGCCATCAGTGAGTCCGCGGGAGGACGCAATGAGCAGTTCTTC
-	TRBV30	TRBJ1-5	-	CAWSDGWSQPQHF	TGTGCCTGGAGTGATGGGTGGAGTCAGCCCCAGCATTTT
-	TRBV6-6	TRBJ2-7	once	CASSYGGTPPDYEQYF	TGTGCCAGCAGTTACGGAGGGACCCCTCCCGACTACGAGCAGTACTTC
TRBD2	TRBV5-6	TRBJ2-1	-	CASSFFGTIAYNEQFF	TGTGCCAGCAGCTTTTTTGGGACTATCGCCTACAATGAGCAGTTCTTC
TRBD1	TRBV5-1	TRBJ1-4	once	CASSFGTGFGEKLFF	TGCGCCAGCAGCTTCGGGACAGGGTTTGGTGAAAAACTGTTTTTT
-	TRBV28	TRBJ2-7	-	CASSFPLYEQYF	TGTGCCAGCAGTTTCCCCCTTTACGAGCAGTACTTC
-	TRBV20-1	TRBJ2-5	-	CSAQRETQYF	TGCAGTGCTCAGCGGGAGACCCAGTACTTC
TRBD2	TRBV7-9	TRBJ2-7	-	CASSSRTSGIYEQYF	TGTGCCAGCAGCTCACGGACTAGCGGTATCTACGAGCAGTACTTC
TRBD1	TRBV6-1	TRBJ2-5	-	CASSVTGGQETQYF	TGTGCCAGCAGCGTCACAGGGGGCCAAGAGACCCAGTACTTC
TRBD1	TRBV9	TRBJ1-2	-	CASSAATGGYGYTF	TGTGCCAGCAGCGCGGCGACAGGGGGCTATGGCTACACCTTC
TRBD2	TRBV27	TRBJ2-5	-	CASSLRGGSFWETQYF	TGTGCCAGCAGTTTGCGGGGGGGGTCTTTTTGGGAGACCCAGTACTTC
-	TRBV10-2	TRBJ2-7	-	CASSEVHAYEQYF	TGCGCCAGCAGTGAGGTTCATGCCTACGAGCAGTACTTC
TRBD1	TRBV11-2	TRBJ1-1	-	CASSYQGAGNTEAFF	TGTGCCAGCAGCTATCAGGGGGCCGGGAACACTGAAGCTTTCTTT
TRBD1	TRBV7-9	TRBJ1-2	few	CASTWDREANYGYTF	TGTGCCAGCACCTGGGACAGGGAAGCTAACTATGGCTACACCTTC
TRBD2	TRBV11-3	TRBJ2-1	-	CASSIKRGANEQFF	TGTGCCAGCAGCATAAAGCGGGGGGCTAATGAGCAGTTCTTC
TRBD1	TRBV7-3	TRBJ2-7	once	CASSSGTGDYEQYF	TGTGCCAGCAGCTCCGGGACAGGGGACTACGAGCAGTACTTC
-	TRBV27	TRBJ2-3	-	CASRGSSSTDTQYF	TGTGCCAGCAGGGGCAGTTCTAGCACAGATACGCAGTATTTT
-	TRBV6-1	TRBJ2-3	-	CASNPGADTQYF	TGTGCCAGCAATCCGGGGGCAGATACGCAGTATTTT
-	TRBV2	TRBJ1-4	-	CASRETVVPNEKLFF	TGTGCCAGCAGGGAGACAGTGGTACCTAATGAAAAACTGTTTTTT
TRBD1	TRBV5-6	TRBJ1-3	-	CASSLYFSRGISGNTIYF	TGTGCCAGCAGCTTGTACTTTAGCAGGGGGATTTCTGGAAACACCATATATTTT
TRBD2	TRBV5-8	TRBJ2-1	-	CASSPGTSFYEQFF	TGTGCCAGCAGCCCCGGGACTAGCTTCTATGAGCAGTTCTTC
-	TRBV4-3	TRBJ2-3	-	CASSQDLAASTDTQYF	TGCGCCAGCAGCCAAGATCTAGCTGCTAGCACAGATACGCAGTATTTT
TRBD1	TRBV2	TRBJ2-7	once	CASSYDIAGQGTYEQYF	TGTGCCAGCAGTTATGATATTGCCGGACAGGGGACCTACGAGCAGTACTTC
TRBD1	TRBV5-5	TRBJ1-1	-	CASSIGQGVAAFF	TGTGCCAGCAGCATCGGACAGGGGGTGGCAGCTTTCTTT
-	TRBV10-3	TRBJ1-5	-	CAISAYSRIDSNQPQHF	TGTGCCATCAGTGCTTACAGCAGAATTGATAGCAATCAGCCCCAGCATTTT
TRBD1	TRBV7-9	TRBJ2-6	once	CASRGTGVSGANVLTF	TGTGCCAGCAGAGGGACAGGGGTTTCTGGGGCCAACGTCCTGACTTTC
TRBD2	TRBV12-5	TRBJ2-1	-	CASGLVVTSGGNEQFF	TGTGCTAGTGGTTTGGTAGTGACTAGCGGGGGTAATGAGCAGTTCTTC
-	TRBV30	TRBJ2-1	-	CAWSVGGYNEQFF	TGTGCCTGGAGTGTTGGGGGGTACAATGAGCAGTTCTTC
-	TRBV7-8	TRBJ1-2	-	CASSLGDYGYTF	TGTGCCAGCAGCTTAGGAGACTATGGCTACACCTTC
TRBD1	TRBV28	TRBJ1-2	-	CASSWEQGGYNYGYTF	TGTGCCAGCAGTTGGGAACAGGGGGGATATAACTATGGCTACACCTTC
-	TRBV4-1	TRBJ2-2	once	CASSQGLWNTGELFF	TGCGCCAGCAGCCAGGGACTCTGGAACACCGGGGAGCTGTTTTTT
-	TRBV11-1	TRBJ1-6	-	CASGIQGDSPLHF	TGTGCTTCAGGGATACAGGGTGATTCACCCCTCCACTTT
-	TRBV29-1	TRBJ2-6	-	CSVAGAGAGANVLTF	TGCAGCGTTGCGGGGGCGGGGGCTGGGGCCAACGTCCTGACTTTC
TRBD1	TRBV7-3	TRBJ2-1	once	CASATGGNNEQFF	TGTGCTAGCGCCACAGGGGGGAACAATGAGCAGTTCTTC
TRBD1	TRBV5-1	TRBJ2-7	-	CASSLVLGPGQGSYEQYF	TGCGCCAGCAGCTTGGTCCTTGGCCCTGGACAGGGCTCATACGAGCAGTACTTC
-	TRBV29-1	TRBJ1-2	-	CSVPGGAGYGYTF	TGCAGCGTTCCCGGAGGGGCGGGCTATGGCTACACCTTC